This T cell receptor beta chain was found in a study of shared clonotypes between healthy human individuals. Clones were sequenced by immunoSEQ multiplex PCR, and TCRdb holds only the in-frame ones, with some missing. The data show about 1.1 million clones, around three quarters seen once. With V trimmed by 6 bases and J by 1 base, 6 bases remained unmatched. This CDR3 comprises 15 residues. Germline CDR1 and CDR2: MNHEY and SVGAGI. The specimen sequenced was memory CD4+ T cells from PBMCs. Subset specified: CD45RA-negative fraction. The V call is TRBV6-5, the J call TRBJ2-3, with TRBD2 matching 8 bases. This sequence was found in a man younger than 35 in good health. Some clones in this sample may be carry-over from other donors' samples. In DNA form, the CDR3 reads TGTGCCAGCAGGATATCCGGGGGGGGCACAGATACGCAGTATTTT. This codes for CASRISGGGTDTQYF.